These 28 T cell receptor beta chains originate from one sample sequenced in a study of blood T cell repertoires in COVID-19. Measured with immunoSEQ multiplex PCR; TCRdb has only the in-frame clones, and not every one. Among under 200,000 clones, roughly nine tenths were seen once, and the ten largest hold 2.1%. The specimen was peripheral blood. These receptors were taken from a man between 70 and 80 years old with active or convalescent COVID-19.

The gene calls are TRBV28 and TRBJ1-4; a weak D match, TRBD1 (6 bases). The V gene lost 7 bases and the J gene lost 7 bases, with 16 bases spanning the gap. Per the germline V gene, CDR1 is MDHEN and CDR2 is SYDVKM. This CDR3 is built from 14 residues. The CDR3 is CASTLNRASEKLFF. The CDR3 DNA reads TGTGCCAGCACCCTAAACAGGGCTTCTGAAAAACTGTTTTTT.

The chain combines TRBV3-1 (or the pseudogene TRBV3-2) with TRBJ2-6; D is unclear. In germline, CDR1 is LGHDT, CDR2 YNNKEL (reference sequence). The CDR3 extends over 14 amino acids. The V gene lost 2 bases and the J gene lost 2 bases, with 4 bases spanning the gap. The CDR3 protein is CASSQYTGANVLTF. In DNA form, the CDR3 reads TGTGCCAGCAGCCAATATACTGGGGCCAACGTCCTGACTTTC.

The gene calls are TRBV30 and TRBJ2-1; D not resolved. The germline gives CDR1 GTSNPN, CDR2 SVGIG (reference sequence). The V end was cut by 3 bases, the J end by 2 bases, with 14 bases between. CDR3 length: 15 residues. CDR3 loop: CAWRAQIIPYNEQFF. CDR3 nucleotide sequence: TGTGCCTGGAGGGCCCAGATCATCCCCTACAATGAGCAGTTCTTC.

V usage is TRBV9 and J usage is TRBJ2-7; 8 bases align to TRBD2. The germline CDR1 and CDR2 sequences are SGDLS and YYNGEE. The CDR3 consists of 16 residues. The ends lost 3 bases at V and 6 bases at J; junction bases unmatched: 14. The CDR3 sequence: CASSGEGSSGIFEQYF. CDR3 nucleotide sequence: TGTGCCAGCAGCGGCGAGGGGAGTAGCGGGATTTTCGAGCAGTACTTC. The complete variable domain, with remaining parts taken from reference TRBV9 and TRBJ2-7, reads DSGVTQTPKHLITATGQRVTLRCSPRSGDLSVYWYQQSLDQGLQFLIQYYNGEERAKGNILERFSAQQFPDLHSELNLSSLELGDSALYFCASSGEGSSGIFEQYFGPGTRLTVT.

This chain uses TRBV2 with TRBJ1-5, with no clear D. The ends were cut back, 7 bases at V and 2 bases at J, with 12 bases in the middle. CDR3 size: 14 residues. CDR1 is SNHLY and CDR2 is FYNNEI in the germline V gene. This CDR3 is CASTYLQGNQPQHF. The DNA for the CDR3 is TGTGCCAGCACTTACCTCCAGGGCAATCAGCCCCAGCATTTT.

CDR3 region: CASSHRYEQYF. The CDR3 coding sequence is TGTGCCAGCAGCCACAGATACGAGCAGTACTTC. The gene calls are TRBV6-5 and TRBJ2-7, with D unresolved. Deletions cut 6 bases from V and 4 bases from J, with 7 bases between. The CDR3 sequence is 11 residues long. Germline CDR1 reads MNHEY; CDR2 reads SVGAGI.

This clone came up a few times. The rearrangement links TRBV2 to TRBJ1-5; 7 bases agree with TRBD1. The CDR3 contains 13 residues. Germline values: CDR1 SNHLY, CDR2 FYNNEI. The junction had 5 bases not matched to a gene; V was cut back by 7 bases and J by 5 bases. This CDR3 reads CASKTGRDQPQHF. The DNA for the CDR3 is TGTGCCAGCAAGACAGGGCGAGATCAGCCCCAGCATTTT.

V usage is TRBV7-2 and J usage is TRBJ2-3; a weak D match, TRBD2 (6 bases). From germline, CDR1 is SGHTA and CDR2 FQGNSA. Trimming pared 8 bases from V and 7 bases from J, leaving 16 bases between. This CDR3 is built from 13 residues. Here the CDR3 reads CASSRPGGNTQYF. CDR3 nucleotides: TGTGCCAGCTCACGACCCGGCGGGAATACGCAGTATTTT. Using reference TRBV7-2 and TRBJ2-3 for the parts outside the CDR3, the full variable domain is GAGVSQSPSNKVTEKGKDVELRCDPISGHTALYWYRQSLGQGLEFLIYFQGNSAPDKSGLPSDRFSAERTGGSVSTLTIQRTQQEDSAVYLCASSRPGGNTQYFGPGTRLTVL.

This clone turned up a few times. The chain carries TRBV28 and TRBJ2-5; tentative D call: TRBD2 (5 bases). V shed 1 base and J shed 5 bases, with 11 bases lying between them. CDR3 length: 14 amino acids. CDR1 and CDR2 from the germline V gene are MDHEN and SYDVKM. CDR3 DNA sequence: TGTGCCAGCAGTTTATTCGGGGTCGGGGAGACCCAGTACTTC. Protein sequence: CASSLFGVGETQYF.

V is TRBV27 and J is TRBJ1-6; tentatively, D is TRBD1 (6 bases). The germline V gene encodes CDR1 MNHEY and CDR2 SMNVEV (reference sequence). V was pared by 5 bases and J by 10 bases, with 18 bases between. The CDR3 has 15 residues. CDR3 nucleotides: TGTGCCAGCAGTGCGGACAGAGCTGATGGGTCACCCCTCCACTTT. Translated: CASSADRADGSPLHF.

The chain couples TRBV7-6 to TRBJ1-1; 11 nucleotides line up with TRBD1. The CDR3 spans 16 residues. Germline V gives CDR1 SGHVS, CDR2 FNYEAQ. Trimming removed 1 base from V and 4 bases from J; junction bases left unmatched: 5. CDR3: CASSLGTGGLGTEAFF. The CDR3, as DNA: TGTGCCAGCAGCTTAGGGACAGGGGGCTTGGGCACTGAAGCTTTCTTT.

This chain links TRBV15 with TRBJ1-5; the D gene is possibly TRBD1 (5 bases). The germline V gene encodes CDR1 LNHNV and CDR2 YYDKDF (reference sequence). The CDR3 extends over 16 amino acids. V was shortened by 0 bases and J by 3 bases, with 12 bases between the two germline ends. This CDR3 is CATSRDRGRVNQPQHF. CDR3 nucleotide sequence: TGTGCCACCAGCAGAGATCGGGGGAGGGTCAATCAGCCCCAGCATTTT.

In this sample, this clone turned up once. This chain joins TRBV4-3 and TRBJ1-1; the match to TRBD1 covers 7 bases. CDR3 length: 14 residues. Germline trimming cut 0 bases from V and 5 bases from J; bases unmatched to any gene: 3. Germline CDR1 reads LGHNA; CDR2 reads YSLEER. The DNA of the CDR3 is TGCGCCAGCAGCCAAGACAGGGGGAGTACTGAAGCTTTCTTT. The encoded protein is CASSQDRGSTEAFF.

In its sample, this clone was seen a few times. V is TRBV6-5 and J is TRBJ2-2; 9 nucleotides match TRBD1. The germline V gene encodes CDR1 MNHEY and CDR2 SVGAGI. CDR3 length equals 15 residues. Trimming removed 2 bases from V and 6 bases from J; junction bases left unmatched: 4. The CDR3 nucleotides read TGTGCCAGCAGTTACCTTGGGACAGGGTCCGGGGAGCTGTTTTTT. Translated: CASSYLGTGSGELFF.

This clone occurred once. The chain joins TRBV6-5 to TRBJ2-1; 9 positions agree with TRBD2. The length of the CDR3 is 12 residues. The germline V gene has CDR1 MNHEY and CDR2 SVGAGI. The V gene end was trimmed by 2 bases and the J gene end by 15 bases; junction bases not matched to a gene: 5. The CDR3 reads CASSYGSGGSFF. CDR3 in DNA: TGTGCCAGCAGTTACGGGAGCGGGGGGTCGTTCTTC.

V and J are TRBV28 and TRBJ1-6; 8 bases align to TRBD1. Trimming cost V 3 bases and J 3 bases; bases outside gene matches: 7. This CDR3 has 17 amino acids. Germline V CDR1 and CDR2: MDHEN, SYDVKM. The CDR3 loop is CASSFKTGELYNSPLHF. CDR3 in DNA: TGTGCCAGCAGTTTTAAGACAGGGGAACTCTATAATTCACCCCTCCACTTT.

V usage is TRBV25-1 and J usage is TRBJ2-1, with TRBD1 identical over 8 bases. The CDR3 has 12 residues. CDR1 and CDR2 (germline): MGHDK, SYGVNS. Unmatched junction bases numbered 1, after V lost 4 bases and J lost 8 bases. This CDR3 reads CASSGDRYEQFF. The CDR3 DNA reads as TGTGCCAGCAGTGGGGACAGGTATGAGCAGTTCTTC.

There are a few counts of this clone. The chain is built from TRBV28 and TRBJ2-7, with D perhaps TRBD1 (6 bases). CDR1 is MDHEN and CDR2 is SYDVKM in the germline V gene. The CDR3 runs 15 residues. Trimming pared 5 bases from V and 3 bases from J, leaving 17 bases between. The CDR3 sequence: CASSLLQQGIYEQYF. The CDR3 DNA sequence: TGTGCCAGCAGTCTATTACAACAGGGAATCTACGAGCAGTACTTC.

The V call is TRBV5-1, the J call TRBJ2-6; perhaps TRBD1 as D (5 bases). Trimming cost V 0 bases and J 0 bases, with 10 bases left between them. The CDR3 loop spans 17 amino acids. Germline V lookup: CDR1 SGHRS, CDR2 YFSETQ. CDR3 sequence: CASSLGSGRSGANVLTF. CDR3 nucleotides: TGCGCCAGCAGCTTGGGCTCAGGGCGCTCTGGGGCCAACGTCCTGACTTTC.

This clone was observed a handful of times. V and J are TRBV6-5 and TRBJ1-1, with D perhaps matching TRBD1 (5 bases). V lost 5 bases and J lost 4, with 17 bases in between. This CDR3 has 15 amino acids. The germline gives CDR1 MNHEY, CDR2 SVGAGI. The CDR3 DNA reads TGTGCCAGCAGTCCACTCTTGACAGTCGGCACTGAAGCTTTCTTT. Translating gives CASSPLLTVGTEAFF.

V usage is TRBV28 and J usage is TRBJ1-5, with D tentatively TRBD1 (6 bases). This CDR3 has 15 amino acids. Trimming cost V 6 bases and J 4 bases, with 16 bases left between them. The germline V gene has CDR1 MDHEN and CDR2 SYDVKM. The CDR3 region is CASSSTGPTNQPQHF. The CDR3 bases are TGTGCCAGCAGCTCTACAGGGCCCACTAATCAGCCCCAGCATTTT.

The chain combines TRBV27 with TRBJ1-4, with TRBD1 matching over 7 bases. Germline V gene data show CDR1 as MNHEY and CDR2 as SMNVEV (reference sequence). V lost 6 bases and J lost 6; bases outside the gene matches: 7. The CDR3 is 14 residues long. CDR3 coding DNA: TGTGCCAGCAGCCGACAGGGTTCGGATGAAAAACTGTTTTTT. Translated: CASSRQGSDEKLFF.

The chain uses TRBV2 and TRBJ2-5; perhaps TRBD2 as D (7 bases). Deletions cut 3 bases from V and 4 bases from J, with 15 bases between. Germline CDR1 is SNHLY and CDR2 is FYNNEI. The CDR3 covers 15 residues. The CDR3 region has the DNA TGTGCCAGCAGTGATCGGGGGGCGGAGGGAGAGACCCAGTACTTC. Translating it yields CASSDRGAEGETQYF.

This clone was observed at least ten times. The chain's CDR3 is CASSTGLAGAGNEQFF. CDR3 bases: TGCGCCAGCAGCACTGGACTAGCGGGAGCTGGCAATGAGCAGTTCTTC. V gene TRBV5-1 combines with J gene TRBJ2-1; 13 nucleotides match TRBD2. Per germline, CDR1 SGHRS and CDR2 YFSETQ. The CDR3 is 16 residues long. After removal of 4 bases from V and 6 bases from J, the junction contained 7 bases not matched to a gene.

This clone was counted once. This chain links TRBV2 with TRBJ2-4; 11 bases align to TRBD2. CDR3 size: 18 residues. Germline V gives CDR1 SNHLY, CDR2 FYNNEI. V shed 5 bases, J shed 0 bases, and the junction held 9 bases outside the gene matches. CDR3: CASSQRLAGTLAKNIQYF. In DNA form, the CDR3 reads TGTGCCAGCAGTCAGAGACTAGCGGGGACCCTAGCCAAAAACATTCAGTACTTC.

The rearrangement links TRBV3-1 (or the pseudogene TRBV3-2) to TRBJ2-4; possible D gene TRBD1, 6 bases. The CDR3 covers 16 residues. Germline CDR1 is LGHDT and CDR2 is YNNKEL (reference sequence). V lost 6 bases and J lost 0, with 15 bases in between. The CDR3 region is CASRGVQGLAKNIQYF. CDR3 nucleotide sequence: TGTGCCAGCAGGGGCGTACAGGGCCTAGCCAAAAACATTCAGTACTTC.

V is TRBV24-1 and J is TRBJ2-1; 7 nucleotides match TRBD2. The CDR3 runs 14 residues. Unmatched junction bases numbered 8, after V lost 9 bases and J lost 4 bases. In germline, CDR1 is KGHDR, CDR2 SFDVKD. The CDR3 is CATSKAGSYNEQFF. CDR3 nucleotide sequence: TGTGCCACCTCAAAAGCGGGATCTTACAATGAGCAGTTCTTC.

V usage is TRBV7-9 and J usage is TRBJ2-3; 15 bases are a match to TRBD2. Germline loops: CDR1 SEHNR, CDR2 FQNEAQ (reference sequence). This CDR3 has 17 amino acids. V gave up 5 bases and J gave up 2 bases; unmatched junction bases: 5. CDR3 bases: TGTGCCAGCAGCCCTGGACTAGCGGGGGGGCTCACAGATACGCAGTATTTT. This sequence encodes CASSPGLAGGLTDTQYF.